These 17 T cell receptor beta chains came from one sample sequenced in a study of identical twins. TCRdb itself ran the 5' RACE reads through MiXCR, one entry per CDR3 protein. Of more than 400,000 distinct CDR3 sequences listed, about 15% are singletons. These same records also appear under a second study, on yellow fever vaccine responses in identical twins.

The sequenced material came from CD4+ T cells sorted from blood. The receptor source for this set is a woman between 18 and 30 years old in good health.

This clonotype has just a few counts. The chain employs TRBV7-3 and TRBJ2-4; 10 nucleotides align to TRBD1. The germline CDR1 and CDR2 sequences are SGHTA and FQGTGA. The V segment lost 5 bases and the J segment 6 bases; nucleotides outside the gene matches: 7. The CDR3 sequence is 15 residues long. CDR3 loop: CASSPGTGALNIQYF. In nucleotides, the CDR3 is TGTGCCAGCAGCCCTGGGACAGGGGCATTAAACATTCAGTACTTC.

This clonotype was counted a few times. The rearrangement links TRBV12-5 to TRBJ2-2, with 14 positions matching TRBD2. The J segment lost 5 bases and the V segment lost 5 bases, leaving 4 bases of the junction unmatched. The CDR3 length is 16 residues. Germline CDR1 is LGHNT and CDR2 is FRNRAP. DNA for the CDR3: TGTGCTAGTGGTCCCCGGACTAGCGGGAGGACCGGGGAGCTGTTTTTT. It is translated as CASGPRTSGRTGELFF.

The chain has TRBV12-3 or TRBV12-4 and TRBJ1-6; D remains unclear. The V end was cut by 1 base, the J end by 7 bases, with 5 bases between. This CDR3 region has 13 residues. The DNA of the CDR3 is TGTGCCAGCAGTTTAGGGGAAAATTCACCCCTCCACTTT. It translates to CASSLGENSPLHF.

This clonotype was counted only a few times. The V and J genes are TRBV7-9 and TRBJ1-1, with D perhaps matching TRBD1 (6 bases). Trimming shortened V by 7 bases and J by 1 base, and 19 bases separated the two germline ends. Germline V gene sequence: CDR1 SEHNR, CDR2 FQNEAQ (reference sequence). The CDR3 sequence is 16 residues long. In nucleotides, the CDR3 is TGTGCCAGCACACCTCGATGGGACACAGAGAACACTGAAGCTTTCTTT. This codes for CASTPRWDTENTEAFF.

This clonotype was counted only a few times. The rearrangement uses TRBV19 and TRBJ2-3; D assignment may be TRBD1 or TRBD2 (5 bases each). Trimming pared 3 bases from V and 1 base from J, leaving 11 bases between. Germline V lookup: CDR1 LNHDA, CDR2 SQIVND (reference sequence). The CDR3 length is 15 residues. Here the CDR3 DNA reads TGTGCCAGTAGTATGGGTCGGGGCCGCACAGATACGCAGTATTTT. Its protein is CASSMGRGRTDTQYF.

There are many counts of this clonotype. This chain links TRBV12-3 or TRBV12-4 with TRBJ1-2, with 7 bases fitting TRBD1. CDR3 size: 14 residues. J lost 4 bases, V lost 6 bases, and 8 bases had no gene match. The chain's CDR3 is CASRQTGKFYGYTF. The CDR3 DNA reads TGTGCCAGCAGGCAGACAGGGAAATTCTATGGCTACACCTTC.

This chain uses TRBV5-1 with TRBJ2-3; no reliable D call. V lost 4 bases to trimming and J lost 0 bases, with 12 bases between them. This CDR3 has 15 amino acids. Germline CDR1 is SGHRS and CDR2 is YFSETQ. CDR3 region: CASSRDSSSTDTQYF. Written as DNA, the CDR3 is TGCGCCAGCAGCCGTGACTCATCTAGCACAGATACGCAGTATTTT.

This clonotype appeared a few times. The chain recombines TRBV7-8 with TRBJ1-2, with TRBD1 matching over 7 bases. J gave up 8 bases and V 4 bases, and 7 bases lay outside the gene matches. The V gene's germline CDR1 is SGHVS and CDR2 FQNEAQ. The CDR3 has 13 amino acids. The CDR3 sequence: CASSSDRLGGYTF. CDR3 bases: TGTGCCAGCAGCTCGGACAGGTTGGGGGGCTACACCTTC. Looking up the rest from reference TRBV7-8 and TRBJ1-2 gives the full variable domain: GAGVSQSPRYKVAKRGQDVALRCDPISGHVSLFWYQQALGQGPEFLTYFQNEAQLDKSGLPSDRFFAERPEGSVSTLKIQRTQQEDSAVYLCASSSDRLGGYTFGSGTRLTVV.

Only a few counts were recorded for this clonotype. CDR3 protein: CASSLSGTSGSDEQFF. CDR3 nucleotide sequence: TGTGCCAGCAGCCTGTCCGGGACTAGCGGGAGTGATGAGCAGTTCTTC. This chain links TRBV7-7 with TRBJ2-1; 14 bases agree with TRBD2. The CDR3 consists of 16 residues. The V gene's germline CDR1 is SSHAT and CDR2 FNYEAQ (reference sequence). V trimming: 5 bases; J trimming: 8 bases; junction bases outside the gene matches: 8.

In DNA form, the CDR3 reads TGTGCCAGCAGCTTAGTGGAGACCAAAAACATTCAGTACTTC. Translation: CASSLVETKNIQYF. V usage is TRBV11-3 and J usage is TRBJ2-4; D unclear. CDR1 and CDR2 (germline): SGHNT, YENEEA. This CDR3 comprises 14 residues. Trimming removed 1 base at V and 2 bases at J, with 6 bases between.

In this sample, this clonotype turned up a few times. The rearrangement joins TRBV20-1 to TRBJ2-5; 8 positions agree with TRBD1. This CDR3 is built from 13 residues. Germline CDR1 reads DFQATT; CDR2 reads SNEGSKA (reference sequence). The J segment lost 5 bases and the V segment lost 3 bases, leaving 5 bases of the junction unmatched. CDR3 DNA sequence: TGCAGTGCTAGGGACAGGGTATCGGAGACCCAGTACTTC. Amino acid sequence: CSARDRVSETQYF.

V usage is TRBV5-6 and J usage is TRBJ2-2; maybe TRBD1 (5 bases). Germline lookup yields CDR1 SGHDT and CDR2 YYEEEE. CDR3 length equals 14 residues. Trimming took off 4 bases at V and 4 bases at J, with 11 bases between the two ends. Here the CDR3 reads CASSKAGFTGELFF. The CDR3 coding sequence is TGTGCCAGCAGCAAGGCAGGGTTCACCGGGGAGCTGTTTTTT.

J is TRBJ2-5 and V is TRBV29-1, with a tentative D call TRBD2 (6 bases). CDR3 length: 19 amino acids. With 1 base removed from V and 4 bases from J, the gap between germline ends came to 28 bases. Germline assignment: CDR1 SQVTM and CDR2 ANQGSEA. Here the CDR3 DNA reads TGCAGCGTTGAAGCGCCGGGACTTTCTGGTTTTTGGGACCCAGAGACCCAGTACTTC. Protein: CSVEAPGLSGFWDPETQYF.

This clonotype has a count of ten or more. CDR3 bases: TGTGCCAGCAGTCCGTTTGGGGGGGCCGGTGGCTACACCTTC. This sequence encodes CASSPFGGAGGYTF. The chain carries TRBV12-3 or TRBV12-4 and TRBJ1-2, with D perhaps TRBD1 (6 bases). The CDR3 is made up of 14 amino acids. The V and J ends lost 5 bases and 7 bases respectively, with 17 bases between them.

This clonotype came up a few times. The V call is TRBV7-9, the J call TRBJ2-1; D unclear. V shed 5 bases and J shed 5 bases, with 10 bases lying between them. CDR1 and CDR2 from the germline V gene are SEHNR and FQNEAQ (reference sequence). This CDR3 region has 13 residues. The CDR3 region is CASSHTSNNEQFF. For the CDR3, the DNA is TGTGCCAGCAGCCACACAAGTAACAATGAGCAGTTCTTC.

This clonotype was found a few times. The genes are TRBV18 and TRBJ2-1; 7 bases map to TRBD2. The V and J ends lost 1 base and 9 bases, in that order; junction bases with no gene match: 6. Germline values: CDR1 KGHSH, CDR2 LQKENI. The CDR3 consists of 14 residues. The CDR3 loop reads CASSPRAGEGEQFF. CDR3 sequence (DNA): TGTGCCAGCTCACCACGGGCGGGAGAGGGTGAGCAGTTCTTC. Using reference TRBV18 and TRBJ2-1 for the parts outside the CDR3, the full variable domain is NAGVMQNPRHLVRRRGQEARLRCSPMKGHSHVYWYRQLPEEGLKFMVYLQKENIIDESGMPKERFSAEFPKEGPSILRIQQVVRGDSAAYFCASSPRAGEGEQFFGPGTRLTVL.

The chain is built from TRBV7-8 and TRBJ2-4, with 9 bases matching TRBD2. Germline trimming cut 6 bases from V and 3 bases from J; bases unmatched to any gene: 6. CDR1 SGHVS and CDR2 FQNEAQ come from the germline V gene. This CDR3 comprises 15 residues. DNA for the CDR3: TGTGCCAGCAGAAGTAGCGGGAGCGGCAAAAACATTCAGTACTTC. This codes for CASRSSGSGKNIQYF.